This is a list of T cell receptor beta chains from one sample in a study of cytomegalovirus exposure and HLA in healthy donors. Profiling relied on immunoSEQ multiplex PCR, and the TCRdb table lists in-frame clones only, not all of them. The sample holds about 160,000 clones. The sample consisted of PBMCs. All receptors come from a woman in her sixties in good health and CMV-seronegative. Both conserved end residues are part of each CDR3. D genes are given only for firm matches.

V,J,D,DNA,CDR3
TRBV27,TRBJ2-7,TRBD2,TGTGCCAGCAGTTTAAGACTAGCGGATGAAGTAGGGTACGAGCAGTACTTC,CASSLRLADEVGYEQYF
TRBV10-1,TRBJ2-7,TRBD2,TGCGCCAGCAGTTTTACTAGCGGGAGACACGAGCAGTACTTC,CASSFTSGRHEQYF
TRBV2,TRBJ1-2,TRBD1,TGTGCCAGCAGTGACAGGGGGCCTGGTAACACCTTC,CASSDRGPGNTF
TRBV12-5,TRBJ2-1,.,TGTGCTAGTGGTCCAACCGACACCCCCACCGCCTACAATGAGCAGTTCTTC,CASGPTDTPTAYNEQFF
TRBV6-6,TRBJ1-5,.,TGTGCCAGCAGTTACGCAGGGGTCGGTCAGCCCCAGCATTTT,CASSYAGVGQPQHF
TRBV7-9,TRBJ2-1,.,TGTGCCAGCGTCACCGGGGATGAGCAGTTCTTC,CASVTGDEQFF
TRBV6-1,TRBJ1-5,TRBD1,TGTGCCAGCAGTTCGACAGGGTGGGATCAGCCCCAGCATTTT,CASSSTGWDQPQHF
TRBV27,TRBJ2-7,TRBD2,TGTGCCAGCAACAGGGCGGGGGGGGCCTACGAGCAGTACTTC,CASNRAGGAYEQYF
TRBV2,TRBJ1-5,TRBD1,TGTGCCAGCAAGAGGGACAGGGATCAGCCCCAGCATTTT,CASKRDRDQPQHF
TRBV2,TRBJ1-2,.,TGTGCCAGCACCGCGGCAGGACTGCCGGGCGGCTACACCTTC,CASTAAGLPGGYTF
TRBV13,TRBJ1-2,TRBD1,TGTGCCAGCAGCTTCACGGGACAGGGGGCGTTTTATGGCTACACCTTC,CASSFTGQGAFYGYTF
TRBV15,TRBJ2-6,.,TGTGCCACCAGAACAGACTCTGGGGCCAACGTCCTGACTTTC,CATRTDSGANVLTF
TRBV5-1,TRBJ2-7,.,TGCGCCAGCAGCTCCCCGGTAGGGGGAATTTACGAGCAGTACTTC,CASSSPVGGIYEQYF
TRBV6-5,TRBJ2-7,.,TGTGCCAGCAGTTACTCGGGCGCTACCTACGAGCAGTACTTC,CASSYSGATYEQYF
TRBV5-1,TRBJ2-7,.,TGCGCCAGCAGCCTCGCCGGAGGTGCAGGGGTTCTCTACGAGCAGTACTTC,CASSLAGGAGVLYEQYF
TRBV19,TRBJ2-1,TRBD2,TGTGCCAGTACCAGGGAAGGTAGCGGGAGGGTTGTTTCCTACAATGAGCAGTTCTTC,CASTREGSGRVVSYNEQFF
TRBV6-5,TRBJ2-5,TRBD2,TGTGCCACTTTCTCGAGAGAGGGAGGGGAGACCCAGTACTTC,CATFSREGGETQYF
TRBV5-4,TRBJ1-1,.,TGTGCCAGCAGCTTGAAGTGGCAGGGGAGACCTGAAGCTTTCTTT,CASSLKWQGRPEAFF
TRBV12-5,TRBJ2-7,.,TGTGCTAGTGGCCCCCGATGGGACAAGCCTCACGAGCAGTACTTC,CASGPRWDKPHEQYF
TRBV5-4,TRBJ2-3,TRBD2,TGTGCCAGCAGCTTAGGACTAGCGGGATTAAATACGCAGTATTTT,CASSLGLAGLNTQYF
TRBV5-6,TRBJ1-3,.,TGTGCCAGCAGCTTGTGGGGGGTACGGGTAGCTGGAAACACCATATATTTT,CASSLWGVRVAGNTIYF
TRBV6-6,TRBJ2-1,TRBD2,TGTGCCAGCAGTACCGGACTAGCGGGGGGAGGGGAGCAGTTCTTC,CASSTGLAGGGEQFF
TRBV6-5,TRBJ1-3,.,TGTGCCAGCAGTTACTCCAGGGCTTCCTCTGGAAACACCATATATTTT,CASSYSRASSGNTIYF
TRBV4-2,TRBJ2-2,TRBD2,TGTGCCAGCAGCCAAGGGGCGGGAGAGAACACCGGGGAGCTGTTTTTT,CASSQGAGENTGELFF
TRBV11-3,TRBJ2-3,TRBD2,TGTGCCAGCAGCTTCGGGACTAGCGTTAGCACAGATACGCAGTATTTT,CASSFGTSVSTDTQYF
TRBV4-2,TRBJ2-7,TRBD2,TGTGCCAGCAGCCCCACTAGCGGGTTCCAGCAGTACTTC,CASSPTSGFQQYF
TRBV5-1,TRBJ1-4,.,TGCGCCAGCAGCCCCAGGGCGGGGGGCGAGGAAAAACTGTTTTTT,CASSPRAGGEEKLFF
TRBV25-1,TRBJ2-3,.,TGTGCCAGCAGGGACGAGGGTGATACGCAGTATTTT,CASRDEGDTQYF
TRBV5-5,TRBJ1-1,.,TGTGCCAGCAGCATACAACCGGGACTCTTTAACACTGAAGCTTTCTTT,CASSIQPGLFNTEAFF
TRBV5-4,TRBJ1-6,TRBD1,TGTGCCAGCAGCTTGACAGGGGGCCGAAATTCACCCCTCCACTTT,CASSLTGGRNSPLHF
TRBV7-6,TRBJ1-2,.,TGTGCCAGCAGCCCCGACAGCTATGGCTACACCTTC,CASSPDSYGYTF
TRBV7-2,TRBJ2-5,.,TGTGCCAGCAGCTCGACGCGGACAGATCCCCAGACCCAGTACTTC,CASSSTRTDPQTQYF
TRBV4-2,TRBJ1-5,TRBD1,TGTGCCAGCAGCCAATTACACCGACGGACAGGGGCTAATCAGCCCCAGCATTTT,CASSQLHRRTGANQPQHF
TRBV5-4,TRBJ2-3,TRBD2,TGTGCCAGCAGCTCCATAGCGGGGGGGCTTAGGGAAAATACGCAGTATTTT,CASSSIAGGLRENTQYF
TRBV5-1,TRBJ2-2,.,TGCGCCAGCAGCTTGGAGGGGGACGCCGGGGAGCTGTTTTTT,CASSLEGDAGELFF
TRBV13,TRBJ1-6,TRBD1,TGTGCCAGCAGCCCGGGACAGTATAATTCACCCCTCCACTTT,CASSPGQYNSPLHF
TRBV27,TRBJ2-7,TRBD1,TGTGCCAGCAGTAGAACCGGGACAGGTTACGAGCAGTACTTC,CASSRTGTGYEQYF
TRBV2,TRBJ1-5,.,TGTGCCAGCAGTGGGACAGCTTGGGGCAATCAGCCCCAGCATTTT,CASSGTAWGNQPQHF
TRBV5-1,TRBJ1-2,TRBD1,TGCGCCAGCAGCCACGGGACAGGGGGCTATGGCTACACCTTC,CASSHGTGGYGYTF
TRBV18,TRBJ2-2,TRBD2,TGTGCCAGCTCACCCCTCGTCAGGACTAGCACCGGGGAGCTGTTTTTT,CASSPLVRTSTGELFF
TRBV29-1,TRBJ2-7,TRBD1,TGCAGCGCCGGGAGGGGGACAGGGGAGTACGAGCAGTACTTC,CSAGRGTGEYEQYF
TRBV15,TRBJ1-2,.,TGTGCCACCAGCAGAGACAGGGGAAACTATGGCTACACCTTC,CATSRDRGNYGYTF
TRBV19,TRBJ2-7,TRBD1,TGTGCCACCCGGACAGGGCACTCATCCTACGAGCAGTACTTC,CATRTGHSSYEQYF
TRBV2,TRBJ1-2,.,TGTGCCAGCAGTGGTTCAGGACAAAACTATGGCTACACCTTC,CASSGSGQNYGYTF
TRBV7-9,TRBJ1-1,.,TGTGCCAGCAGCTTAGACCTATTGAACACTGAAGCTTTCTTT,CASSLDLLNTEAFF
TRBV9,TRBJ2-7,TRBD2,TGTGCCAGCAGCGCGCCTGACCTAGCGGGAGGGCCTCACGAGCAGTACTTC,CASSAPDLAGGPHEQYF
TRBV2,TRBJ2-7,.,TGTGCCAGCAGTTTCCTCGGGATCTCCTACGAGCAGTACTTC,CASSFLGISYEQYF
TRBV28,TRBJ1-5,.,TGTGCCAGCAGTCTCCGCCAGGATCGGAAGCCCCAGCATTTT,CASSLRQDRKPQHF
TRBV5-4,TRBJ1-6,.,TGTGCCAGCAGCTCATCAGGGAGGTTGTCACCCCTCCACTTT,CASSSSGRLSPLHF
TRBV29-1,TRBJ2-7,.,TGCAGCGTTGCAGTATACTCTTGGGCAAAAGGGGAACCGACCTACGAGCAGTACTTC,CSVAVYSWAKGEPTYEQYF
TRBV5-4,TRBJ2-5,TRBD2,TGTGCCAGCAGCACCCAGACTAGCGGGAGGGCATCCGAGACCCAGTACTTC,CASSTQTSGRASETQYF
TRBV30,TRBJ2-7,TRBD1,TGTGCCTGGAGACTGGACAGGGGTTACGAGCAGTACTTC,CAWRLDRGYEQYF
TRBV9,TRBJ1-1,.,TGTGCCAGCAGTAATATGAACACTGAAGCTTTCTTT,CASSNMNTEAFF
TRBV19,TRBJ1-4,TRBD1,TGTGCCAGTCGGGACAGGGGTGCAACTAATGAAAAACTGTTTTTT,CASRDRGATNEKLFF
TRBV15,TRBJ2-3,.,TGTGCCACCGCCCGGGGAGAGGATACGCAGTATTTT,CATARGEDTQYF